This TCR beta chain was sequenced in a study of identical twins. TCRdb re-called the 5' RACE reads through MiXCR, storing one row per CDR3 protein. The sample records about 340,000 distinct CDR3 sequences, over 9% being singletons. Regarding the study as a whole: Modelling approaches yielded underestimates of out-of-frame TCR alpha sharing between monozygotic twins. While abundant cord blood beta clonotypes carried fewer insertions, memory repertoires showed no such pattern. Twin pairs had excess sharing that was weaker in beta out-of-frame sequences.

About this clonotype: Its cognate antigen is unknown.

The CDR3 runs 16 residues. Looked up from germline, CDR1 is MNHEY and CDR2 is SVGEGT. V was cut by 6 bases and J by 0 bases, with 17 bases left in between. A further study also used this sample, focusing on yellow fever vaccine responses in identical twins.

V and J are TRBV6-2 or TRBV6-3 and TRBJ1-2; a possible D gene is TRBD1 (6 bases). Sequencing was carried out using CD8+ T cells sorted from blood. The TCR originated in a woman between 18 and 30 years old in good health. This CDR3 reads CASSPLDRTANYGYTF. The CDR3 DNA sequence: TGTGCCAGCAGCCCACTCGACAGGACAGCTAACTATGGCTACACCTTC.